The present entry profiles one TCR beta chain with its context. Its antigen is unknown. The data are from a study of T cell responses to AZD1222 COVID-19 vaccine. Study results and caveats: Elevations in Spike-specific TCR breadth and depth followed administration of two AZD1222 doses. Most donors were white British and more were female, and clonal diversity was possibly underestimated.

Whether given at about 4 or about 12 weeks, second doses were pooled. The CDR3 is made up of 16 amino acids. The data were produced by immunoSEQ multiplex PCR, yet TCRdb's version contains in-frame clones alone and is incomplete. The sample has 100,000 to 150,000 clones; roughly 84% are singletons. This TCR came from an adult who received the AZD1222 COVID-19 vaccine. The genes are TRBV21-1 and TRBJ1-1. TRBV21-1 is a documented pseudogene. Specimen: peripheral blood, collected 28 days after the second AZD1222 dose. The CDR3 DNA is TGTGCCAGCAGCAGGCGTGGAGGAACAGAGAACACTGAAGCTTTCTTT. This translates into CASSRRGGTENTEAFF.